This TCR beta chain comes out of a study of cytomegalovirus exposure and HLA in healthy donors. This clone was picked up one time. What it recognizes is unknown. Trimming took 4 bases from V and 2 from J, leaving 7 bases between them. CDR3 length: 12 residues. Germline CDR1 reads SGDLS; CDR2 reads YYNGEE. General observations from the study: TCR beta chains numbering 164 were designated cytomegalovirus-associated.

Use of 60 Vbeta and 13 Jbeta primers characterized the PCR. Sequencing used immunoSEQ multiplex PCR; TCRdb keeps in-frame clones, though not all of them. The data hold hundreds of thousands of clones, with approximately 78% observed a single time. Source material: PBMCs. V and J are TRBV9 and TRBJ2-7; D remains unclear. The TCR sequence derives from a male donor in good health and CMV-seronegative. The CDR3 DNA reads as TGTGCCAGCAGCCGAGGTCCCTACGAGCAGTACTTC. Translation: CASSRGPYEQYF.